Listed below are T cell receptor beta chains from one sample, sequenced in a study of shared clonotypes between healthy human individuals. Assay: immunoSEQ multiplex PCR; the TCRdb copy retains only in-frame clones and omits some. The table has 2 million or so clones, 90% to 95% seen once. Sequences were obtained from naive CD4+ T cells sorted from blood. These receptors were collected from a man aged 18 to 29 in good health. CDR3s include the opening cysteine and the closing phenylalanine or tryptophan. Each record gives: V gene, J gene, CDR3 length, CDR3 protein.

v_gene: TRBV9; j_gene: TRBJ2-3; len: 15; CDR3aa: CASSALSLRADTQYF
v_gene: TRBV30; j_gene: TRBJ2-7; len: 13; CDR3aa: CAWSTQGAGEQYF
v_gene: TRBV4-1; j_gene: TRBJ1-1; len: 16; CDR3aa: CASSQVPLSGNTEAFF
v_gene: TRBV29-1; j_gene: TRBJ2-1; len: 14; CDR3aa: CSVERRPSYNEQFF
v_gene: TRBV28; j_gene: TRBJ2-7; len: 15; CDR3aa: CASTTNRGPSYEQYF
v_gene: TRBV5-6; j_gene: TRBJ2-1; len: 15; CDR3aa: CASSLVAGTYNEQFF
v_gene: TRBV5-1; j_gene: TRBJ2-1; len: 15; CDR3aa: CASSLSQGASSEQFF
v_gene: TRBV6-6; j_gene: TRBJ1-1; len: 16; CDR3aa: CASSYPNPLAITEAFF
v_gene: TRBV18; j_gene: TRBJ2-7; len: 17; CDR3aa: CASSPSGALSSSYEQYF
v_gene: TRBV5-1; j_gene: TRBJ2-7; len: 15; CDR3aa: CASSSRTGVSYEQYF
v_gene: TRBV6-5; j_gene: TRBJ2-5; len: 13; CDR3aa: CASNSPGLGTQYF
v_gene: TRBV25-1; j_gene: TRBJ1-5; len: 13; CDR3aa: CASRDRGNQPQHF
v_gene: TRBV10-3; j_gene: TRBJ2-5; len: 15; CDR3aa: CAISDSGTKGETQYF
v_gene: TRBV14; j_gene: TRBJ1-1; len: 14; CDR3aa: CASSLGPGWTEAFF
v_gene: TRBV6-5; j_gene: TRBJ2-2; len: 15; CDR3aa: CASSYSKQLAGELFF
v_gene: TRBV7-9; j_gene: TRBJ2-2; len: 14; CDR3aa: CASRLQGNTGELFF
v_gene: TRBV28; j_gene: TRBJ2-7; len: 16; CDR3aa: CASSQKPGLADYEQYF